These 8 T cell receptor beta chains came from one sample sequenced in a study of blood T cells in healthy people across ages. Sample-barcoded 5' priming and a J-beta primer mix drove a second PCR of about 7 to 12 cycles. MiXCR, run by TCRdb on the 5' RACE reads, gives a single entry per CDR3 protein. The top ten clones hold approximately 4.1% of a sample with 1.4 million or so distinct CDR3 sequences, roughly 43% of them seen once. The sequencing input was blood. The receptors come from a woman in her late teens or twenties in good health.

This clonotype has only a few counts. The chain combines TRBV29-1 with TRBJ2-1; D might be TRBD2 (6 bases). This CDR3 is 13 amino acids long. Per germline, CDR1 SQVTM and CDR2 ANQGSEA. Trimming took off 2 bases at V and 10 bases at J, with 15 bases between the two ends. In nucleotides, the CDR3 is TGCAGCGTTGAACAACTAGCTTCTGGAGAGCAGTTCTTC. Amino acids: CSVEQLASGEQFF.

The rearrangement joins TRBV20-1 to TRBJ2-1, with a possible D match to TRBD2 (5 bases). This CDR3 region has 12 residues. Germline CDR1 reads DFQATT; CDR2 reads SNEGSKA (reference sequence). V was pared by 4 bases and J by 5 bases, with 9 bases between. This chain's CDR3 is CSATERNNEQFF. The DNA of the CDR3 is TGCAGTGCTACCGAGCGGAACAATGAGCAGTTCTTC.

The chain links TRBV6-1 to TRBJ2-2; 7 bases fit TRBD2. The junction had 10 bases not matched to a gene; V was cut back by 4 bases and J by 5 bases. The CDR3 covers 16 residues. Germline lookup yields CDR1 MNHNS and CDR2 SASEGT. The CDR3 sequence: CASSVWPAGETGELFF. The CDR3 nucleotides read TGTGCCAGCAGTGTGTGGCCGGCGGGGGAGACCGGGGAGCTGTTTTTT.

The table lists this clonotype with a few counts. The CDR3 DNA reads TGTGCCAGCAGTCGACAGGGGCTAAACAATGAGCAGTTCTTC. This gives the protein CASSRQGLNNEQFF. This chain links TRBV12-3 or TRBV12-4 with TRBJ2-1, with TRBD1 matching over 8 bases. This CDR3 contains 14 residues. Losses at the gene ends were 5 bases for V and 5 bases for J; bases not matched to a gene: 5.

The chain has TRBV29-1 and TRBJ2-7; 10 nucleotides align to TRBD1. Germline V gives CDR1 SQVTM, CDR2 ANQGSEA. The CDR3 has 14 residues. V gave up 4 bases and J gave up 2 bases; unmatched junction bases: 5. In DNA form, the CDR3 reads TGCAGCGTTGGCAGACAGGGGGCAACCTACGAGCAGTACTTC. Its protein is CSVGRQGATYEQYF.

The chain employs TRBV6-1 and TRBJ2-7; weak D call: TRBD1 (5 bases). Germline CDR1 reads MNHNS; CDR2 reads SASEGT. This CDR3 contains 12 residues. V was pared by 8 bases and J by 4 bases, with 12 bases between. DNA of the CDR3: TGTGCCAGCCTTCAGCAGGGTTACGAGCAGTACTTC. It codes for CASLQQGYEQYF.

This clonotype turned up a few times. The chain is built from TRBV7-2 and TRBJ2-1; 10 bases match TRBD2. The V segment lost 5 bases and the J segment 2 bases; nucleotides outside the gene matches: 6. In germline, CDR1 is SGHTA, CDR2 FQGNSA. The CDR3 contains 16 residues. The CDR3 spells CASSAELAGPYNEQFF. Here the CDR3 DNA reads TGTGCCAGCAGCGCGGAACTAGCGGGACCCTACAATGAGCAGTTCTTC. The variable domain in full, completed from reference TRBV7-2 and TRBJ2-1, reads GAGVSQSPSNKVTEKGKDVELRCDPISGHTALYWYRQSLGQGLEFLIYFQGNSAPDKSGLPSDRFSAERTGGSVSTLTIQRTQQEDSAVYLCASSAELAGPYNEQFFGPGTRLTVL.

This chain uses TRBV7-2 with TRBJ2-7; D unclear. The V and J ends lost 1 base and 0 bases respectively, with 10 bases between them. Germline values: CDR1 SGHTA, CDR2 FQGNSA. The CDR3 is 15 residues long. In nucleotides, the CDR3 is TGTGCCAGCAGCTTAGAAAGGAGATACTCCTACGAGCAGTACTTC. Its translation: CASSLERRYSYEQYF.